This TCR beta chain was sequenced during a study of OX40 agonist ivuxolimab in advanced cancers. At the level of the study: Ivuxolimab is a fully human IgG2 antibody that activates OX40 (CD134). Subjects had a mean age of about 57 years, with a range of about 23 to 85; 82.7% were male. Study-level findings and limits: More expanded clones were found, on average, in CD8+ than in CD4+ T cells.

The protocol was immunoSEQ multiplex PCR, while the TCRdb copy is restricted to in-frame clones and leaves out a portion. The data hold around 88,000 clones, with about 90% observed a single time. In germline, CDR1 is DFQATT, CDR2 SNEGSKA (reference sequence). V lost 7 bases and J lost 7, with 13 bases in between. This CDR3 has 11 amino acids. Comment on this clone: Antigen unknown.

The origin of this receptor is an adult with an advanced solid tumor such as melanoma, head and neck, liver or kidney cancer. The sample in question was CD4+ or CD8+ T cells sorted from blood, obtained in a trial of the OX40 agonist ivuxolimab. The chain uses TRBV20-1 and TRBJ2-5; D is perhaps TRBD1 or TRBD2 (5 bases each). Written as DNA, the CDR3 is TGCAGTGTTGGGGGTACGGGGACCCAGTACTTC. Translating gives CSVGGTGTQYF.